A selection of T cell receptor beta chains follows, all from one sample in a study of shared clonotypes between healthy human individuals. The repertoire was sequenced with immunoSEQ multiplex PCR; TCRdb's copy has only in-frame clones and lacks some. The sample carries approximately 500,000 clones, about 96% recorded once. The sample consisted of naive CD4+ T cells sorted from blood. All receptors derive from a woman aged 25 to 39 in good health. Each CDR3 is given with its conserved first and last residue. A D gene is named only where the DNA matches it firmly. Clone size is stated in some rows and not others, as once, few, many or a class when expanded.

. | 12 | TRBJ2-5 | . | TRBV7-9 | CASSPGRETQYF | TGTGCCAGCAGCCCGGGGAGGGAGACCCAGTACTTC
. | 15 | TRBJ2-2 | TRBD2 | TRBV7-3 | CASSSGQGGTGELFF | TGTGCCAGCAGCTCGGGGCAGGGAGGGACCGGGGAGCTGTTTTTT
. | 16 | TRBJ1-3 | . | TRBV18 | CASSPPSKGSGNTIYF | TGTGCCAGCTCACCGCCCAGTAAAGGCTCTGGAAACACCATATATTTT
once | 18 | TRBJ1-3 | . | TRBV15 | CATSRALGTSGSGNTIYF | TGTGCCACCAGCAGAGCTCTCGGGACATCGGGCTCTGGAAACACCATATATTTT
once | 10 | TRBJ1-1 | . | TRBV28 | CQTGNTEAFF | TGCCAGACAGGGAACACTGAAGCTTTCTTT
. | 15 | TRBJ2-1 | TRBD2 | TRBV5-4 | CASSLKLAEINEQFF | TGTGCCAGCAGCTTAAAACTAGCGGAGATCAATGAGCAGTTCTTC
. | 15 | TRBJ1-5 | . | TRBV6-6 | CASSYSGSGNQPQHF | TGTGCCAGCAGTTACTCGGGGTCGGGCAATCAGCCCCAGCATTTT
. | 13 | TRBJ1-1 | . | TRBV12-5 | CASAPPTHTEAFF | TGTGCTAGTGCCCCCCCGACTCACACTGAAGCTTTCTTT
. | 12 | TRBJ2-3 | . | TRBV5-1 | CASSLAPGTQYF | TGCGCCAGCAGCTTGGCGCCCGGTACGCAGTATTTT
. | 14 | TRBJ1-1 | TRBD1 | TRBV28 | CASSSTGLNTEAFF | TGTGCCAGCAGTTCGACAGGGCTGAACACTGAAGCTTTCTTT
. | 15 | TRBJ1-6 | TRBD1 | TRBV28 | CASSLRQGYNSPLHF | TGTGCCAGCAGTTTACGACAGGGATACAATTCACCCCTCCACTTT
. | 17 | TRBJ1-4 | TRBD1 | TRBV5-8 | CASSPGQGEMANEKLFF | TGTGCCAGCAGCCCGGGACAGGGGGAGATGGCTAATGAAAAACTGTTTTTT
once | 12 | TRBJ1-1 | . | TRBV5-7 | CASTQGHTEAFF | TGTGCCAGCACACAAGGTCACACTGAAGCTTTCTTT
. | 12 | TRBJ1-1 | . | TRBV10-3 | CAIRSTATEAFF | TGTGCCATCCGGTCGACAGCCACTGAAGCTTTCTTT
. | 15 | TRBJ2-1 | . | TRBV11-1 | CASREPGRTMGEQFF | TGTGCCAGCAGGGAACCGGGAAGGACAATGGGAGAGCAGTTCTTC
. | 15 | TRBJ2-4 | TRBD2 | TRBV2 | CASSVSTSGRNIQYF | TGTGCCAGCAGTGTTTCTACTAGCGGGAGGAACATTCAGTACTTC
. | 13 | TRBJ1-5 | . | TRBV10-1 | CASSASSNQPQHF | TGCGCCAGCAGTGCTTCCAGCAATCAGCCCCAGCATTTT
. | 14 | TRBJ2-7 | . | TRBV6-6 | CASSYNRGFYEQYF | TGTGCCAGCAGTTACAACCGGGGGTTCTACGAGCAGTACTTC
. | 15 | TRBJ1-2 | TRBD1 | TRBV14 | CASSQVTGGDYGYTF | TGTGCCAGCAGCCAAGTCACAGGGGGAGACTATGGCTACACCTTC
few | 14 | TRBJ2-2 | TRBD1 | TRBV7-9 | CASLLGTAYGELFF | TGTGCCAGCCTCCTGGGGACAGCCTACGGGGAGCTGTTTTTT
once | 14 | TRBJ2-7 | TRBD2 | TRBV5-4 | CASSSSGVPYEQYF | TGTGCCAGCAGCTCCAGCGGGGTCCCCTACGAGCAGTACTTC
. | 12 | TRBJ1-2 | TRBD1 | TRBV6-5 | CASRGQTQGYTF | TGTGCCAGCAGGGGACAGACTCAAGGCTACACCTTC
. | 15 | TRBJ1-1 | . | TRBV28 | CASSLWEGVNTEAFF | TGTGCCAGCAGTTTATGGGAGGGGGTAAACACTGAAGCTTTCTTT
. | 15 | TRBJ1-1 | . | TRBV18 | CASSPRQAVDTEAFF | TGTGCCAGCTCACCGCGACAGGCGGTGGACACTGAAGCTTTCTTT
. | 11 | TRBJ1-1 | . | TRBV7-9 | CASSLETRAFF | TGTGCCAGCAGCTTAGAAACGCGAGCTTTCTTT
few | 13 | TRBJ2-7 | TRBD1 | TRBV28 | CASSPGQGYEQYF | TGTGCCAGCAGTCCGGGACAGGGCTACGAGCAGTACTTC
. | 12 | TRBJ2-5 | . | TRBV2 | CASSAQSETQYF | TGTGCCAGCAGTGCCCAGAGTGAGACCCAGTACTTC
once | 15 | TRBJ1-1 | . | TRBV7-8 | CASSSEVGVNTEAFF | TGTGCCAGCAGCTCAGAGGTCGGGGTAAACACTGAAGCTTTCTTT
once | 14 | TRBJ2-2 | TRBD1 | TRBV11-3 | CASSRDRGAGELFF | TGTGCCAGCAGCCGGGACAGGGGGGCCGGGGAGCTGTTTTTT
. | 13 | TRBJ1-3 | TRBD1 | TRBV28 | CASSLGQGYTIYF | TGTGCCAGCAGTTTGGGACAGGGATACACCATATATTTT
once | 14 | TRBJ1-4 | . | TRBV6-6 | CASRPGEIGEKLFF | TGTGCCAGCAGACCCGGGGAGATAGGAGAAAAACTGTTTTTT
. | 14 | TRBJ1-1 | . | TRBV19 | CASSRDWTNTEAFF | TGTGCCAGTTCCCGGGACTGGACGAACACTGAAGCTTTCTTT
. | 14 | TRBJ1-4 | . | TRBV5-1 | CASSPGASDEKLFF | TGCGCCAGCAGCCCGGGGGCCTCGGATGAAAAACTGTTTTTT